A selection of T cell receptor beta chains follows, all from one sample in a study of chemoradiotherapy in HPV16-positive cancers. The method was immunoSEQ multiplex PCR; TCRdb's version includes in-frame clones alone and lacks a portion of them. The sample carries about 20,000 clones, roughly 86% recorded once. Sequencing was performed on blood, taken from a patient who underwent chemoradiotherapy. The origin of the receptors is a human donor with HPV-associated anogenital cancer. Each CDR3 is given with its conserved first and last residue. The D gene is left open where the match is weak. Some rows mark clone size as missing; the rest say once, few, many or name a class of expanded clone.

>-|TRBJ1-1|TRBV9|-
CASSVAERSRGTEAFF
TGTGCCAGCAGCGTAGCGGAGAGGTCTCGGGGGACTGAAGCTTTCTTT
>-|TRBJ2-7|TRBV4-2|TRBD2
CASSQTGEGSYEQYF
TGTGCCAGCAGCCAGACGGGGGAGGGCTCCTACGAGCAGTACTTC
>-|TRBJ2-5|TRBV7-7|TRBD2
CASSPSGGALGTQYF
TGTGCCAGCAGTCCTAGCGGGGGGGCCTTAGGGACCCAGTACTTC
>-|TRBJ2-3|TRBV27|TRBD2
CASKNTGGITDTQYF
TGTGCCAGCAAGAATACGGGAGGCATCACAGATACGCAGTATTTT
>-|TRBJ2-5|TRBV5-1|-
CASSLTGNIETQYF
TGCGCCAGCAGCCTTACAGGGAATATAGAGACCCAGTACTTC
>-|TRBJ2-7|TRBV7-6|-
CASSLAGDSSYEQYF
TGTGCCAGCAGCTTAGCAGGGGATAGCTCCTACGAGCAGTACTTC
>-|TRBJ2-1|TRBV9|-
CASSPSLSYNEQFF
TGTGCCAGCAGCCCGAGCCTGTCCTACAATGAGCAGTTCTTC
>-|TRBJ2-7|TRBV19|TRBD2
CASSIGRAKHEQYF
TGTGCCAGTAGTATCGGGAGGGCTAAGCACGAGCAGTACTTC
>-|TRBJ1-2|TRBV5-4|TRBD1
CASSLGQGAGYGYTF
TGTGCCAGCAGCTTAGGGCAGGGGGCGGGATATGGCTACACCTTC
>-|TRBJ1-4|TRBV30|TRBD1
CAWSVRTGANEKLFF
TGTGCCTGGAGTGTGCGGACAGGGGCTAATGAAAAACTGTTTTTT
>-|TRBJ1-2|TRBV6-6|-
CASTFTGTSGYTF
TGTGCCAGCACCTTTACGGGGACATCTGGCTACACCTTC
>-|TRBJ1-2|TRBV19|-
CASNLRDPYYGYTF
TGTGCCAGTAATCTCCGGGACCCTTATTATGGCTACACCTTC
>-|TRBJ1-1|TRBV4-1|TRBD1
CASSHAQGRITEAFF
TGCGCCAGCAGCCACGCACAGGGGCGTATCACTGAAGCTTTCTTT
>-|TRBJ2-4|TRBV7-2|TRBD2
CASSLSGTTVHLAKNIQYF
TGTGCCAGCAGCTTGTCCGGGACTACCGTACATCTAGCCAAAAACATTCAGTACTTC
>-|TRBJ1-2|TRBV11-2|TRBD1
CASSSTRDRAPNYGYTF
TGTGCCAGCAGCTCCACCCGGGACAGGGCCCCCAACTATGGCTACACCTTC
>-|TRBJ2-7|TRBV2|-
CASSVITYEQYF
TGTGCCAGCAGTGTGATAACCTACGAGCAGTACTTC
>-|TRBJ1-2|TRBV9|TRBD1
CASSGHRGTYGYTF
TGTGCCAGCAGCGGACACAGGGGGACCTATGGCTACACCTTC
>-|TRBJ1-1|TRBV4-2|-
CASSQEKGGTEAFF
TGTGCCAGCAGCCAGGAAAAGGGGGGTACTGAAGCTTTCTTT
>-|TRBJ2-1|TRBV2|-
CASRGGRGRDEQFF
TGTGCCAGCAGGGGTGGCAGGGGTAGGGATGAGCAGTTCTTC
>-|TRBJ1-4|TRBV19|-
CASSITRTEKLFF
TGTGCCAGTAGTATTACCCGGACAGAAAAACTGTTTTTT
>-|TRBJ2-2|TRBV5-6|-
CASSSPPGELFF
TGTGCCAGCAGCTCCCCTCCCGGGGAGCTGTTTTTT
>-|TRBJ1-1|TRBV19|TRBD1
CASRDRVGNTEAFF
TGTGCCAGCCGGGACAGGGTAGGAAACACTGAAGCTTTCTTT
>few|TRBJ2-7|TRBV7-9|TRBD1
CASSLVTGNEQYF
TGTGCCAGCAGCTTAGTGACAGGGAACGAGCAGTACTTC
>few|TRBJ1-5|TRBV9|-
CASSVDGAGQPQHF
TGTGCCAGCAGCGTAGATGGTGCGGGACAGCCCCAGCATTTT
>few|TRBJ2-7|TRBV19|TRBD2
CASSRAGGPGEQYF
TGTGCCAGTAGTAGAGCGGGAGGGCCTGGGGAGCAGTACTTC
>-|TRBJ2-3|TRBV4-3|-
CASSPGGLSTDTQYF
TGCGCCAGCAGCCCCGGGGGACTCAGCACAGATACGCAGTATTTT
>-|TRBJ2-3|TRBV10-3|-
CAISAGETDTQYF
TGTGCCATCAGTGCCGGGGAAACAGATACGCAGTATTTT
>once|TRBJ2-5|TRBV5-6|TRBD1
CASSYPDRASKETQYF
TGTGCCAGCAGCTACCCGGACAGGGCGAGTAAAGAGACCCAGTACTTC
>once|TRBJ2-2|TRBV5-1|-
CASSVPRGANTGELFF
TGCGCCAGCAGCGTCCCCAGGGGCGCGAACACCGGGGAGCTGTTTTTT
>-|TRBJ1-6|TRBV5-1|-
CASSLAADGWSPLHF
TGCGCCAGCAGCTTGGCAGCCGACGGGTGGTCACCCCTCCACTTT
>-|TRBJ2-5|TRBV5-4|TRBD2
CASSPRLAGETQYF
TGTGCCAGCAGCCCCCGACTAGCGGGAGAGACCCAGTACTTC
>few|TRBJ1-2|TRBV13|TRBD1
CASSRDRPYGYTF
TGTGCCAGCAGCCGGGACAGGCCCTATGGCTACACCTTC
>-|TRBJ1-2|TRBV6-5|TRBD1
CASSYTDRGRGGYTF
TGTGCCAGCAGTTACACCGACAGGGGGCGCGGTGGCTACACCTTC
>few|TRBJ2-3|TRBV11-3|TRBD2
CASSWGLATDTQYF
TGTGCCAGCAGCTGGGGACTAGCGACAGATACGCAGTATTTT
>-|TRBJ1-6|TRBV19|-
CASTPAPDRSSYNSPLHF
TGTGCCAGTACCCCGGCCCCTGACAGAAGCTCCTATAATTCACCCCTCCACTTT
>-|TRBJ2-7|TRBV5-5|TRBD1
CASSPLWDRDYEQYF
TGTGCCAGCAGCCCGCTTTGGGACAGGGACTACGAGCAGTACTTC
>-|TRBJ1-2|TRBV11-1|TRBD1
CASSARDRAFIYTF
TGTGCCAGCAGCGCCCGGGACAGGGCCTTCATCTACACCTTC
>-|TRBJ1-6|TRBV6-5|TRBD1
CASSYRQGDSPLHF
TGTGCCAGCAGTTACAGACAGGGAGATTCACCCCTCCACTTT
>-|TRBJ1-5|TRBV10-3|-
CAISETVWGSEQPQHF
TGTGCCATCAGTGAGACGGTTTGGGGGTCCGAACAGCCCCAGCATTTT
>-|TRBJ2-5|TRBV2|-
CASSVRETQYF
TGTGCCAGCAGTGTCAGGGAGACCCAGTACTTC
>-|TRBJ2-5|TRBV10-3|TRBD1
CAISRTGQETQYF
TGTGCCATCAGTCGGACAGGGCAAGAGACCCAGTACTTC
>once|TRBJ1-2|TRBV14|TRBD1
CASSQGTGGPLGYGYTF
TGTGCCAGCAGCCAAGGGACAGGAGGACCCCTCGGCTATGGCTACACCTTC
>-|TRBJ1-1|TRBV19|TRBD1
CASSVQGANMNTEAFF
TGTGCCAGTAGTGTACAGGGGGCTAACATGAACACTGAAGCTTTCTTT
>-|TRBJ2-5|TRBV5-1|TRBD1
CASSLNGQGQETQYF
TGCGCCAGCAGCTTGAACGGACAGGGCCAAGAGACCCAGTACTTC
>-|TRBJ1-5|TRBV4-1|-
CASSLAVWGQPQHF
TGCGCCAGCAGCCTTGCCGTCTGGGGCCAGCCCCAGCATTTT
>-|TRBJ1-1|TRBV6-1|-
CASSLEMDRKAFF
TGTGCCAGCAGTCTCGAGATGGACAGAAAAGCTTTCTTT
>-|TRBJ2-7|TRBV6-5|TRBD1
CASSRPGQGAYEQYF
TGTGCCAGCAGCCGTCCGGGACAGGGTGCCTACGAGCAGTACTTC
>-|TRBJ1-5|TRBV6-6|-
CASSYGEGPSSQPQHF
TGTGCCAGCAGTTACGGGGAGGGGCCATCAAGTCAGCCCCAGCATTTT
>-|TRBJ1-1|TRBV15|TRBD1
CATSSDREPPEAFF
TGTGCCACCAGCAGCGACAGGGAGCCTCCTGAAGCTTTCTTT
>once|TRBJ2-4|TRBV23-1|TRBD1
CADPDRDRGIAKNIQYF
TGCGCCGATCCAGACCGGGACAGGGGAATAGCCAAAAACATTCAGTACTTC
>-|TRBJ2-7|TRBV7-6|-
CASSFGPTEAYEQYF
TGTGCCAGCAGCTTCGGCCCGACAGAGGCCTACGAGCAGTACTTC
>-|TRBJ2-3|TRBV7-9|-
CASSFGTTGDTDTQYF
TGTGCCAGCAGCTTTGGGACCACGGGGGACACAGATACGCAGTATTTT
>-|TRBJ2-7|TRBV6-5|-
CASTSVGNSEQYF
TGTGCCAGCACCTCTGTCGGGAACAGCGAGCAGTACTTC
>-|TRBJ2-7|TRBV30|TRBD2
CAWSSTSGRGEQYF
TGTGCCTGGAGTTCGACTAGCGGGAGGGGAGAGCAGTACTTC
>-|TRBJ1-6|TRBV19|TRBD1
CASSVPGQGAGSPLHF
TGTGCCAGTAGTGTTCCGGGACAGGGGGCAGGGTCACCCCTCCACTTT
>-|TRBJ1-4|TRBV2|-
CASSYTGTLAEKLFF
TGTGCCAGCAGCTATACCGGGACCCTCGCTGAAAAACTGTTTTTT
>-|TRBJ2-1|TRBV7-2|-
CASSLAKNEQFF
TGTGCCAGCAGCTTAGCTAAGAATGAGCAGTTCTTC
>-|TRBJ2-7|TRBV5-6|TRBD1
CASSLDRGWEQYF
TGTGCCAGCAGCTTGGACAGGGGTTGGGAGCAGTACTTC
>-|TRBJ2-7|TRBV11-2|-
CASSPVGAMGYEQYF
TGTGCCAGCAGCCCGGTGGGAGCCATGGGATACGAGCAGTACTTC
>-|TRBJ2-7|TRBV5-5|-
CASSETRDWLLHEQYF
TGTGCCAGCAGCGAGACCCGGGACTGGCTCCTCCACGAGCAGTACTTC